These 31 T cell receptor beta chains were all obtained from the same sample, sequenced in a study of tissue T cells after allogeneic stem cell transplantation. TCRdb's copy holds only in-frame clones and misses some; the assay was immunoSEQ multiplex PCR. The sample holds 2,700 or so clones, under 80% seen once. Enrolled prospectively were adult allogeneic hematopoietic cell transplant recipients whose graft-versus-host disease was steroid-refractory. The sequenced sample was ascending colon tissue, obtained at autopsy. The receptors were gathered from a male patient aged 60 or older with steroid-refractory graft-versus-host disease after an allogeneic stem cell transplant. The graft donor may be the source of some T cells.

The J gene is TRBJ2-5, the V gene TRBV9; perhaps TRBD1 as D (5 bases). Germline V gene sequence: CDR1 SGDLS, CDR2 YYNGEE. The CDR3 consists of 15 residues. The V end lost 0 bases, the J end lost 5 bases, and 14 bases lay between the germline ends. The CDR3 sequence is CASSVGGGSWETQYF. In DNA form, the CDR3 reads TGTGCCAGCAGCGTAGGGGGCGGTAGTTGGGAGACCCAGTACTTC.

The chain has TRBV5-6 and TRBJ2-7; maybe TRBD2 (6 bases). The CDR3 runs to 15 residues. Trimming took off 4 bases at V and 4 bases at J, with 18 bases between the two ends. The germline V gene has CDR1 SGHDT and CDR2 YYEEEE. CDR3 sequence (DNA): TGTGCCAGCAGCCCGACTTGGGCGGGGATTTACGAGCAGTACTTC. It translates to CASSPTWAGIYEQYF.

The chain joins TRBV5-1 to TRBJ2-7; TRBD2 is a possible D gene (6 bases). Germline values: CDR1 SGHRS, CDR2 YFSETQ. CDR3 length: 13 residues. Trimming stripped 4 bases from V and 0 bases from J, with 8 bases between. The CDR3 nucleotides are TGCGCCAGCAGCCAACTAGCCTCCTACGAGCAGTACTTC. Translated: CASSQLASYEQYF. Full variable domain (missing parts from reference TRBV5-1 and TRBJ2-7): KAGVTQTPRYLIKTRGQQVTLSCSPISGHRSVSWYQQTPGQGLQFLFEYFSETQRNKGNFPGRFSGRQFSNSRSEMNVSTLELGDSALYLCASSQLASYEQYFGPGTRLTVT.

The table lists this clone with a count of one. J is TRBJ2-5 and V is TRBV7-9; no reliable D call. CDR1 is SEHNR, CDR2 FQNEAQ, per germline (reference sequence). V was shortened by 2 bases and J by 3 bases, with 4 bases between the two germline ends. The CDR3 length is 12 residues. The chain's CDR3 is CASSLWEETQYF. In DNA form, the CDR3 reads TGTGCCAGCAGCTTATGGGAAGAGACCCAGTACTTC.

The J gene is TRBJ2-1, the V gene TRBV6-6; D gene ambiguous. The CDR3 loop spans 11 amino acids. The V end lost 6 bases, the J end lost 6 bases, and 6 bases lay between the germline ends. In germline, CDR1 is MNHNY, CDR2 SVGAGI (reference sequence). The CDR3 DNA reads as TGTGCCAGCAGCTGGGGCAATGAGCAGTTCTTC. Amino acid sequence: CASSWGNEQFF.

By proportion, this clone is medium-sized. V gene TRBV4-3 combines with J gene TRBJ1-2; 8 bases fit TRBD1. With V trimmed by 0 bases and J by 2 bases, 2 bases remained unmatched. The CDR3 has 15 amino acids. Germline lookup yields CDR1 LGHNA and CDR2 YSLEER. CDR3 region: CASSQDRQGNYGYTF. The CDR3 coding sequence is TGCGCCAGCAGCCAAGATCGACAGGGGAACTATGGCTACACCTTC.

This clone was detected once. The chain links TRBV19 to TRBJ2-2, with D hard to call. The CDR3 loop spans 13 amino acids. CDR1 and CDR2 from the germline V gene are LNHDA and SQIVND (reference sequence). Trimming cost V 3 bases and J 5 bases, with 7 bases left between them. CDR3 coding DNA: TGTGCCAGTAGTATGGCAACTACCGGGGAGCTGTTTTTT. Translating gives CASSMATTGELFF.

This chain links TRBV29-1 with TRBJ1-5; D remains unclear. The V gene lost 5 bases and the J gene lost 6 bases, with 20 bases spanning the gap. Per the germline V gene, CDR1 is SQVTM and CDR2 is ANQGSEA. The CDR3 has 15 residues. The chain's CDR3 is CSVSEGRSRGQPQHF. Here the CDR3 DNA reads TGCAGCGTTAGTGAGGGCAGGTCCCGCGGTCAGCCCCAGCATTTT.

The CDR3 bases are TGTGCCAGCAGTTTGGGAAGCCAAGAGACCCAGTACTTC. It is translated as CASSLGSQETQYF. The V call is TRBV12-3 or TRBV12-4, the J call TRBJ2-5; D gene unclear. V lost 3 bases, J lost 1 base, and 6 bases lay in between. CDR3 size: 13 residues.

The chain couples TRBV5-1 to TRBJ2-2; 8 bases align to TRBD1. Unmatched junction bases numbered 5, after V lost 3 bases and J lost 1 base. This CDR3 region has 16 residues. In germline, CDR1 is SGHRS, CDR2 YFSETQ. The CDR3 is CASSSPGQGNTGELFF. CDR3 coding DNA: TGCGCCAGCAGCTCCCCAGGACAGGGGAACACCGGGGAGCTGTTTTTT.

The rearrangement uses TRBV18 and TRBJ2-3; 7 positions match TRBD1. CDR1 is KGHSH, CDR2 LQKENI, per germline. V lost 5 bases and J lost 2; bases outside the gene matches: 10. The CDR3 extends over 16 amino acids. This CDR3 is CASSTGKQGSTDTQYF. The CDR3 DNA is TGTGCCAGCTCAACCGGTAAACAGGGGTCCACAGATACGCAGTATTTT.

The chain combines TRBV3-1 (or the pseudogene TRBV3-2) with TRBJ2-1, with D perhaps matching TRBD1 (6 bases). V shed 4 bases and J shed 13 bases, with 14 bases lying between them. Germline V gene lookup returns CDR1 LGHDT and CDR2 YNNKEL (reference sequence). The CDR3 has 12 amino acids. This CDR3 reads CASSPRGSPQFF. In DNA form, the CDR3 reads TGTGCCAGCAGCCCGAGGGGGTCGCCTCAGTTCTTC.

The chain employs TRBV20-1 and TRBJ1-5; D gene unclear. CDR3 length: 13 amino acids. Trimming took 3 bases from V and 4 from J, leaving 10 bases between them. Germline assignment: CDR1 DFQATT and CDR2 SNEGSKA (reference sequence). CDR3 nucleotide sequence: TGCAGTGCTAGTTTGGACCCTAATCAGCCCCAGCATTTT. Translating it yields CSASLDPNQPQHF.

On this clone: The identical CDR3 is also encoded by other nucleotide sequences in the sample. The chain links TRBV11-3 to TRBJ2-3; possibly TRBD1 for D (6 bases). CDR3 length: 14 residues. Looked up from germline, CDR1 is SGHNT and CDR2 is YENEEA. Trimming took 5 bases from V and 7 from J, leaving 16 bases between them. The CDR3 region has the DNA TGTGCCAGCAGCCGAGGCGCAGGGGCCAATACGCAGTATTTT. It specifies CASSRGAGANTQYF.

By share, this clone ranks as medium-sized. The J gene is TRBJ2-3, the V gene TRBV6-5; weak D call: TRBD1 (6 bases). Germline V gene lookup returns CDR1 MNHEY and CDR2 SVGAGI. V lost 7 bases and J lost 4, with 18 bases in between. The CDR3 is 15 residues long. For the CDR3, the DNA is TGTGCCAGCACCCACCTGGTTGGGGGCCCAGATACGCAGTATTTT. Its protein is CASTHLVGGPDTQYF.

V is TRBV7-2 and J is TRBJ2-2; TRBD1 is a possible D gene (6 bases). Germline lookup yields CDR1 SGHTA and CDR2 FQGNSA. V was trimmed by 6 bases and J by 4 bases, leaving 18 bases between them. The length of the CDR3 is 16 residues. For the CDR3, the DNA is TGTGCCAGCAGTGAGAATACAGGGTTGGCCACCGGGGAGCTGTTTTTT. Protein: CASSENTGLATGELFF.

In its sample, this clone was seen a few times. The chain links TRBV3-1 (or the pseudogene TRBV3-2) to TRBJ1-3; D possibly corresponds to TRBD1 (5 bases). V was cut by 6 bases and J by 2 bases, with 11 bases left in between. This CDR3 has 14 amino acids. Per the germline V gene, CDR1 is LGHDT and CDR2 is YNNKEL (reference sequence). CDR3 nucleotide sequence: TGTGCCAGCAGGCCGACAGCGGCTGGAAACACCATATATTTT. It codes for CASRPTAAGNTIYF.

In its sample, this clone is medium-sized. The J gene is TRBJ2-1, the V gene TRBV7-3; no reliable D call. The V end lost 5 bases, the J end lost 7 bases, and 12 bases lay between the germline ends. The germline gives CDR1 SGHTA, CDR2 FQGTGA. CDR3 size: 13 residues. The CDR3 nucleotides read TGTGCCAGCAGCGTCCCTAGTGAGAATGAGCAGTTCTTC. Protein product: CASSVPSENEQFF.

The V call is TRBV5-4, the J call TRBJ2-1; TRBD2 agrees at 8 bases. The CDR3 has 12 residues. V lost 3 bases and J lost 10; bases outside the gene matches: 3. The germline gives CDR1 SGHNT, CDR2 YYREEE (reference sequence). CDR3 DNA: TGTGCCAGCAGCTCGCGCGGGGGGGAGCAGTTCTTC. It is translated as CASSSRGGEQFF.

The table lists this clone with a few counts. The chain couples TRBV7-9 to TRBJ2-1; the match to TRBD2 covers 7 bases. Germline V gene data show CDR1 as SEHNR and CDR2 as FQNEAQ (reference sequence). Losses at the gene ends were 8 bases for V and 8 bases for J; bases not matched to a gene: 6. The CDR3 is 12 residues long. The CDR3 bases are TGTGCCAGCGATCAGGGAGGGCATGAGCAGTTCTTC. It specifies CASDQGGHEQFF.

This CDR3 is CASSFQPGQYEQYF. As DNA, the CDR3 is TGTGCCAGCAGTTTTCAGCCGGGACAGTACGAGCAGTACTTC. J is TRBJ2-7 and V is TRBV6-5; 7 positions match TRBD1. Germline V gives CDR1 MNHEY, CDR2 SVGAGI. The length of the CDR3 is 14 residues. Trimming removed 4 bases from V and 4 bases from J; junction bases left unmatched: 7.

The chain is built from TRBV19 and TRBJ2-1; perhaps TRBD1 as D (5 bases). Germline CDR1 LNHDA, CDR2 SQIVND (reference sequence). There are 13 residues in the CDR3. V gave up 8 bases and J gave up 7 bases, with 15 bases separating them. CDR3 DNA: TGTGCCAGTTCTGGACAAGCCCCAAATGAGCAGTTCTTC. Protein product: CASSGQAPNEQFF.

J is TRBJ2-1 and V is TRBV12-5; D might be TRBD2 (5 bases). Per the germline V gene, CDR1 is LGHNT and CDR2 is FRNRAP. The CDR3 is made up of 13 amino acids. Between the trimmed V and J ends, which lost 3 bases and 9 bases, there was a span of 12 bases. CDR3 sequence (DNA): TGTGCTAGTGGTTTTTCGGGAAATTTTGAGCAGTTCTTC. Protein sequence: CASGFSGNFEQFF.

V gene TRBV4-1 combines with J gene TRBJ2-2; the D gene is possibly TRBD1 (6 bases). Germline values: CDR1 MGHRA, CDR2 YSYEKL. CDR3 size: 17 residues. The V end was cut by 1 base, the J end by 4 bases, with 16 bases between. Here the CDR3 reads CASSQGAQGSGTGELFF. The DNA for the CDR3 is TGCGCCAGCAGCCAAGGAGCCCAGGGGTCGGGCACCGGGGAGCTGTTTTTT.

Judged by abundance, this clone is large. V is TRBV11-2 and J is TRBJ2-2, with D perhaps matching TRBD1 (5 bases). V lost 5 bases, J lost 4 bases, and 14 bases lay in between. CDR3 length: 15 residues. CDR1 is SGHAT, CDR2 FQNNGV, per germline. The CDR3 coding sequence is TGTGCCAGCAGCCCCAGGGTAACGAGCACCGGGGAGCTGTTTTTT. Translated: CASSPRVTSTGELFF.

The gene calls are TRBV25-1 and TRBJ2-5; D tentatively fits TRBD1 or TRBD2 (5 bases each). The CDR3 contains 16 residues. The germline V gene encodes CDR1 MGHDK and CDR2 SYGVNS. V gave up 2 bases and J gave up 5 bases, with 18 bases separating them. The CDR3 DNA sequence: TGTGCCAGCAGTGAAATCGGACTTCTTCAGGGCGAGACCCAGTACTTC. Protein sequence: CASSEIGLLQGETQYF.

This chain connects TRBV9 to TRBJ1-1, with D unclear. Germline V gene lookup returns CDR1 SGDLS and CDR2 YYNGEE. The CDR3 is 13 residues long. V was trimmed by 0 bases and J by 3 bases, leaving 6 bases between them. The CDR3 is CASSVGQDTEAFF. The CDR3 coding sequence is TGTGCCAGCAGCGTAGGGCAGGACACTGAAGCTTTCTTT.

On this clone itself: The junction does not match germline at one end; this may be a read error. The CDR3, as DNA: TGTGCCAGCAGGGTGACAGGGGCGAACGCTGAAGCTTTCTTT. Amino acid sequence: CASRVTGANAEAFF. V usage is TRBV2 and J usage is TRBJ1-1; 8 bases fit TRBD1. Germline V CDR1 and CDR2: SNHLY, FYNNEI. This CDR3 is 14 amino acids long.

This clone was found a few times. The chain is built from TRBV5-6 and TRBJ2-1, with TRBD1 identical over 12 bases. The germline V gene has CDR1 SGHDT and CDR2 YYEEEE. The CDR3 has 13 residues. The V and J ends lost 2 bases and 12 bases, in that order; junction bases with no gene match: 3. This chain's CDR3 is CASSLGTGGSQFF. The CDR3 DNA reads as TGTGCCAGCAGCTTAGGGACAGGGGGCTCGCAGTTCTTC.

This chain joins TRBV4-3 and TRBJ1-1; no clear D. The CDR3 runs to 13 residues. CDR1 is LGHNA, CDR2 YSLEER, per germline. The ends were cut back, 1 base at V and 5 bases at J, with 8 bases in the middle. The CDR3 region is CASSQGATTEAFF. CDR3 coding DNA: TGCGCCAGCAGCCAAGGAGCCACTACTGAAGCTTTCTTT.

V gene TRBV27 combines with J gene TRBJ1-2; 7 positions match TRBD1. This CDR3 spans 12 amino acids. Looked up from germline, CDR1 is MNHEY and CDR2 is SMNVEV (reference sequence). Trimming removed 6 bases from V and 7 bases from J; junction bases left unmatched: 5. The CDR3 sequence is CASRMYRGGYTF. CDR3 DNA sequence: TGTGCCAGCAGGATGTACAGGGGTGGCTACACCTTC.